The source of this TCR beta chain is a study of blood T cell repertoires in COVID-19. Study-wide background: Some COVID-19 samples were acute and others convalescent; all came from the United States, Italy and Spain. T cells, B-cell-depleted T cells, or PBMCs provided the cDNA or gDNA that served as material.

Study processing details: The authors estimated nucleated cell counts from reference gene primer amplification. Here immunoSEQ multiplex PCR was the method, and the copy in TCRdb shows in-frame clones only, minus some. Clonal size and the V and J genes are those of that table, whereas D and trimming came from the DNA. The table includes more than 35,000 clones, approximately 92% detected once. Sequencing was done on a sample of peripheral blood. The TCR originated in a man between 25 and 39 years old with active or convalescent COVID-19.

For the CDR3, the DNA is TGTGCCAGCAGCCCCAACAGGGGTACTAATGAAAAACTGTTTTTT. Its protein product is CASSPNRGTNEKLFF. The rearrangement joins TRBV14 to TRBJ1-4; 7 bases agree with TRBD1. The germline V gene has CDR1 SGHDN and CDR2 FVKESK. The CDR3 has 15 residues. Unmatched junction bases numbered 4, after V lost 4 bases and J lost 2 bases.